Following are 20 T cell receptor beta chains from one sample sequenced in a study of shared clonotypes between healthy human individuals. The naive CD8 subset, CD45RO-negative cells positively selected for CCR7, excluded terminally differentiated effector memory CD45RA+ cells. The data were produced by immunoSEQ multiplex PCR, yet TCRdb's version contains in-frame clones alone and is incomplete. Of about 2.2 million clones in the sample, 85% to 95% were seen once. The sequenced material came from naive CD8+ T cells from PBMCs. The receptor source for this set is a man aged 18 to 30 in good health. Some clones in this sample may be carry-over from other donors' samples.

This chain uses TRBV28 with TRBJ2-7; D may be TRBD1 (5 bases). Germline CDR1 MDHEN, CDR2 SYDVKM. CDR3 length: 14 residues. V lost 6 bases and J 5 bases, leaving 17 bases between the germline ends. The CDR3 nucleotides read TGTGCCAGCAGGGGGCCGGACCGAGCCCACGAGCAGTACTTC. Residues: CASRGPDRAHEQYF.

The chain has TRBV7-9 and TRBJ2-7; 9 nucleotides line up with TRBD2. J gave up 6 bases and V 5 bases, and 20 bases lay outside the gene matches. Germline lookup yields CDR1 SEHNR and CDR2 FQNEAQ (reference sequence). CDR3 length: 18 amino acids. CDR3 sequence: CASSTGLSQGTSRSEQYF. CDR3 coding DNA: TGTGCCAGCAGCACGGGCCTCTCTCAAGGGACTAGCAGGAGCGAGCAGTACTTC.

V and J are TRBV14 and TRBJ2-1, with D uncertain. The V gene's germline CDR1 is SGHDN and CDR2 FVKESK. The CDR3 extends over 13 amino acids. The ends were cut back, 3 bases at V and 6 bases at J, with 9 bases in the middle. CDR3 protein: CASSQARFNEQFF. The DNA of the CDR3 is TGTGCCAGCAGCCAGGCTAGGTTCAATGAGCAGTTCTTC.

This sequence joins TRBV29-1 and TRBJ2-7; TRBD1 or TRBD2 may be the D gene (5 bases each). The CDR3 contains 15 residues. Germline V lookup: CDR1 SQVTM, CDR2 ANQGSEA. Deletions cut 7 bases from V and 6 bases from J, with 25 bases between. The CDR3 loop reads CSAIIPPRGAPEQYF. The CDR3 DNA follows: TGCAGCGCCATTATTCCCCCGAGAGGGGCCCCCGAGCAGTACTTC.

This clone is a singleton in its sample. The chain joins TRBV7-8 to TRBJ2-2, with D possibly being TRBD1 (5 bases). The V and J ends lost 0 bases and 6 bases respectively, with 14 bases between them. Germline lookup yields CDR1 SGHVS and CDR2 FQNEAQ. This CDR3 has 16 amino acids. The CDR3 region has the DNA TGTGCCAGCAGCTTAGCGCCAGGGATCGGACCCGGGGAGCTGTTTTTT. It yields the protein CASSLAPGIGPGELFF. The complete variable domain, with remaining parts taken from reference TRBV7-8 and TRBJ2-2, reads GAGVSQSPRYKVAKRGQDVALRCDPISGHVSLFWYQQALGQGPEFLTYFQNEAQLDKSGLPSDRFFAERPEGSVSTLKIQRTQQEDSAVYLCASSLAPGIGPGELFFGEGSRLTVL.

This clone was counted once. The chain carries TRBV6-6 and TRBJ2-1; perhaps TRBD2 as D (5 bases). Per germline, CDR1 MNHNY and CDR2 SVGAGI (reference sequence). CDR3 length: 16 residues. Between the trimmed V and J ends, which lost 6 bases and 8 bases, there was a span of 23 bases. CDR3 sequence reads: CASSPLNSAIWDEQFF. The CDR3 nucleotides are TGTGCCAGCAGCCCCCTGAATAGCGCAATTTGGGATGAGCAGTTCTTC.

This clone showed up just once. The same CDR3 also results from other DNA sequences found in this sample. The CDR3 nucleotides are TGTGCCAGCAGTCCAAGACAGGGGGGGAACACTGAAGCTTTCTTT. It is translated as CASSPRQGGNTEAFF. The chain couples TRBV28 to TRBJ1-1, with 9 bases lining up with TRBD1. In germline, CDR1 is MDHEN, CDR2 SYDVKM. V lost 5 bases to trimming and J lost 1 base; unmatched junction nucleotides: 5. The CDR3 totals 15 residues.

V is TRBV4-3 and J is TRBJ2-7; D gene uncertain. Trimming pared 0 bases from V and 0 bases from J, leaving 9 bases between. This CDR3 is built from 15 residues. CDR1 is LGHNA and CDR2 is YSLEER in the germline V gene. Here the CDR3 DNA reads TGCGCCAGCAGCCAAGAGGGTGACAACTCCTACGAGCAGTACTTC. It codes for CASSQEGDNSYEQYF.

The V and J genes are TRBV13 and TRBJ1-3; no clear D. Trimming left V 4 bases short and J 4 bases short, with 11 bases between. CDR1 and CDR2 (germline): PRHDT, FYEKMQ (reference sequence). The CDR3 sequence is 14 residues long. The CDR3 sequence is CASSSGVPGNTIYF. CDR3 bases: TGTGCCAGCAGCTCGGGAGTGCCAGGAAACACCATATATTTT. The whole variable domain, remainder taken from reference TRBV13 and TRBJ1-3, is AAGVIQSPRHLIKEKRETATLKCYPIPRHDTVYWYQQGPGQDPQFLISFYEKMQSDKGSIPDRFSAQQFSDYHSELNMSSLELGDSALYFCASSSGVPGNTIYFGEGSWLTVV.

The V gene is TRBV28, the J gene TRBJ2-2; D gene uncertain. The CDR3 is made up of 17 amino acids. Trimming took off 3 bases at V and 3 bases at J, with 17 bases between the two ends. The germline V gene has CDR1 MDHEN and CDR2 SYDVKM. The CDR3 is CASSFYGRAGYTGELFF. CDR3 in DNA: TGTGCCAGCAGTTTTTATGGGCGTGCTGGATACACCGGGGAGCTGTTTTTT.

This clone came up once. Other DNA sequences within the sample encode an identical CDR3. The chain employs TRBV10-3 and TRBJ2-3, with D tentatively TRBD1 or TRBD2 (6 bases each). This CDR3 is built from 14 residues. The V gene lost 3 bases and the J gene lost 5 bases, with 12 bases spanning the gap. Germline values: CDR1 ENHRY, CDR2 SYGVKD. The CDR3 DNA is TGTGCCATCAGTGACGACCGGGGGCGAGATACGCAGTATTTT. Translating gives CAISDDRGRDTQYF.

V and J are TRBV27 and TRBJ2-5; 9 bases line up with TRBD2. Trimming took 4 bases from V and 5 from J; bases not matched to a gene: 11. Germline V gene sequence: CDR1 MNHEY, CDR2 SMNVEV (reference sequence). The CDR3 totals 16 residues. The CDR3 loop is CASSSRGGRDLETQYF. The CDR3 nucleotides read TGTGCCAGCAGTTCGAGGGGCGGGAGGGACTTGGAGACCCAGTACTTC.

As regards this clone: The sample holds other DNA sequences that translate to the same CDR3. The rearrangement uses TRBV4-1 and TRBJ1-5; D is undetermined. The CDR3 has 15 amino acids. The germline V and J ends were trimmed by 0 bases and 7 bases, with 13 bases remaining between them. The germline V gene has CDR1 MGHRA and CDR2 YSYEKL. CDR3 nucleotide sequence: TGCGCCAGCAGCCAAGATCGGGGTTTGGGACAGCCCCAGCATTTT. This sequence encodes CASSQDRGLGQPQHF.

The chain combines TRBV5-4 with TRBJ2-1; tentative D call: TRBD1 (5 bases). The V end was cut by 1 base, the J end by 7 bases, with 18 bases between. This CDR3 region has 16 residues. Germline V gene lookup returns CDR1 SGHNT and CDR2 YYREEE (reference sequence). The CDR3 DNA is TGTGCCAGCAGCTTGTCCCAGGGCTTGAGATGGAATGAGCAGTTCTTC. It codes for CASSLSQGLRWNEQFF.

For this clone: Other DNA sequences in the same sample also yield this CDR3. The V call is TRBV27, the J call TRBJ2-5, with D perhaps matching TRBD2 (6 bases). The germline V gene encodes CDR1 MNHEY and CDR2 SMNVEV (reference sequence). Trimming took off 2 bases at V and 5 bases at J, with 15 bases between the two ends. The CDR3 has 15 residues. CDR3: CASSLGAGSGETQYF. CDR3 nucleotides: TGTGCCAGCAGTTTAGGGGCAGGGAGCGGGGAGACCCAGTACTTC.

For the CDR3, the DNA is TGTGCCAGCAGCCCCTCAAACAGCAATCAGCCCCAGCATTTT. Encoded protein: CASSPSNSNQPQHF. This chain joins TRBV9 and TRBJ1-5, with D unresolved. V lost 4 bases and J 1 base, leaving 9 bases between the germline ends. The CDR3 runs to 14 residues. The V gene's germline CDR1 is SGDLS and CDR2 YYNGEE. The entire variable domain, with the rest obtained from reference TRBV9 and TRBJ1-5, is as follows: DSGVTQTPKHLITATGQRVTLRCSPRSGDLSVYWYQQSLDQGLQFLIQYYNGEERAKGNILERFSAQQFPDLHSELNLSSLELGDSALYFCASSPSNSNQPQHFGDGTRLSIL.

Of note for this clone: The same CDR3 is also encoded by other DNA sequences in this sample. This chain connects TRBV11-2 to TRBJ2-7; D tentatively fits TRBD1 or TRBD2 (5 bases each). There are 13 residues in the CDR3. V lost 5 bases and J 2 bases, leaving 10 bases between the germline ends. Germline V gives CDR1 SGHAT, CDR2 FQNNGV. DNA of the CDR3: TGTGCCAGCAGCCTCCGGGGCACCTACGAGCAGTACTTC. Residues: CASSLRGTYEQYF.

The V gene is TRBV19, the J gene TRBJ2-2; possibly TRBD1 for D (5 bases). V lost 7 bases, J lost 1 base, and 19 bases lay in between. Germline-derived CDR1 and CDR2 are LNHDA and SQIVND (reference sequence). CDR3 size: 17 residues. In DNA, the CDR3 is TGTGCCAGTAAAGTGGTCTTGGCAGGGCAGAACACCGGGGAGCTGTTTTTT. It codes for CASKVVLAGQNTGELFF.

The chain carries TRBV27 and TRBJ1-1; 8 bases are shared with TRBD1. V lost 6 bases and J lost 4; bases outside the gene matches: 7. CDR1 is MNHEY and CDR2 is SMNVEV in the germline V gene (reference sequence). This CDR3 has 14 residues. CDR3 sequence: CASSARTGLTEAFF. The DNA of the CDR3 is TGTGCCAGCAGCGCGCGGACAGGGCTCACTGAAGCTTTCTTT.

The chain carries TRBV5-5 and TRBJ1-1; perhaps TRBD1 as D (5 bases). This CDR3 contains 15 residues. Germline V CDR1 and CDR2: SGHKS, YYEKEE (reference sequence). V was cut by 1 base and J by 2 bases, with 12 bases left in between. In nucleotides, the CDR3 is TGTGCCAGCAGCTTGCGGGGCGGTCAAAACACTGAAGCTTTCTTT. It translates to CASSLRGGQNTEAFF.